The 25 T cell receptor beta chains listed next were all sequenced from one sample in a study of blood T cell repertoires in COVID-19. The table came from immunoSEQ multiplex PCR; TCRdb's copy has only in-frame clones and leaves some out. Here the sample spans roughly 100,000 clones, over 85% being singletons. Sequencing input: peripheral blood. The source is a woman older than 75 in a cohort sampled during active COVID-19.

This chain uses TRBV19 with TRBJ1-3; tentatively, D is TRBD1 (5 bases). Deletions cut 7 bases from V and 0 bases from J, with 13 bases between. Germline-derived CDR1 and CDR2 are LNHDA and SQIVND (reference sequence). This CDR3 is built from 15 residues. DNA of the CDR3: TGTGCCAGTATGGGGCGGGGATACTCTGGAAACACCATATATTTT. It specifies CASMGRGYSGNTIYF.

Here the CDR3 DNA reads TGTGCCAGCAGTGTAACAGGGGCCGGCTCCTACAATGAGCAGTTCTTC. Amino acid sequence: CASSVTGAGSYNEQFF. This sequence joins TRBV6-1 and TRBJ2-1, with 7 bases matching TRBD1. There are 16 residues in the CDR3. Germline trimming cut 4 bases from V and 0 bases from J; bases unmatched to any gene: 6. Germline CDR1 is MNHNS and CDR2 is SASEGT.

CDR3 protein: CASSLLAGAGYEQYF. CDR3 DNA: TGTGCCAGCAGTCTGCTAGCGGGAGCGGGGTACGAGCAGTACTTC. The chain uses TRBV6-2 or TRBV6-3 and TRBJ2-7, with 10 bases identical to TRBD2. The V gene's germline CDR1 is MNHEY and CDR2 SVGEGT. J lost 4 bases, V lost 5 bases, and 8 bases had no gene match. The CDR3 covers 15 residues.

The chain employs TRBV28 and TRBJ1-2; 7 bases fit TRBD1. This CDR3 spans 12 amino acids. CDR1 and CDR2 (germline): MDHEN, SYDVKM. After removal of 6 bases from V and 4 bases from J, the junction contained 2 bases not matched to a gene. Here the CDR3 reads CASSRDSYGYTF. For the CDR3, the DNA is TGTGCCAGCAGCCGGGACAGCTATGGCTACACCTTC.

The V gene is TRBV28, the J gene TRBJ1-2; 7 bases match TRBD1. The CDR3 is 16 residues long. With 3 bases clipped from V and 5 bases from J, the junction kept 12 bases outside the gene matches. Germline loops: CDR1 MDHEN, CDR2 SYDVKM. The CDR3 coding sequence is TGTGCCAGCAGTTTCATACAGGGGATCCCTGGGTATGGCTACACCTTC. Amino acids: CASSFIQGIPGYGYTF.

The chain is built from TRBV19 and TRBJ1-5; D ambiguous. Between the trimmed V and J ends, which lost 3 bases and 5 bases, there was a span of 8 bases. The CDR3 runs 13 residues. Germline V gene sequence: CDR1 LNHDA, CDR2 SQIVND (reference sequence). CDR3 DNA sequence: TGTGCCAGTAGTATGGGTGGGCATCAGCCCCAGCATTTT. Translation gives CASSMGGHQPQHF. Looking up the rest from reference TRBV19 and TRBJ1-5 gives the full variable domain: DGGITQSPKYLFRKEGQNVTLSCEQNLNHDAMYWYRQDPGQGLRLIYYSQIVNDFQKGDIAEGYSVSREKKESFPLTVTSAQKNPTAFYLCASSMGGHQPQHFGDGTRLSIL.

This clone was observed a single time. The chain couples TRBV7-9 to TRBJ1-6; 7 bases fit TRBD1. The junction had 4 bases not matched to a gene; V was cut back by 5 bases and J by 6 bases. The germline V gene encodes CDR1 SEHNR and CDR2 FQNEAQ (reference sequence). This CDR3 has 14 residues. CDR3 in amino acids: CASSERDSNSPLHF. Written as DNA, the CDR3 is TGTGCCAGCAGCGAACGGGACAGTAATTCACCCCTCCACTTT.

CDR3 in amino acids: CASSLGDRGAYEQYF. CDR3 DNA sequence: TGTGCCAGCAGTTTAGGGGACAGGGGGGCCTACGAGCAGTACTTC. The chain employs TRBV27 and TRBJ2-7, with 11 bases matching TRBD1. The CDR3 is 15 residues long. Germline V CDR1 and CDR2: MNHEY, SMNVEV (reference sequence). V was pared by 2 bases and J by 2 bases, with 2 bases of the junction left unmatched.

This CDR3 reads CASSGAGGYSNQPQHF. CDR3 sequence (DNA): TGTGCCAGCAGTGGTGCAGGGGGCTATAGCAATCAGCCCCAGCATTTT. The chain employs TRBV2 and TRBJ1-5; 8 bases are a match to TRBD1. This CDR3 has 16 residues. Trimming removed 4 bases from V and 0 bases from J; junction bases left unmatched: 5. The germline gives CDR1 SNHLY, CDR2 FYNNEI.

Concerning this clone: The junction differs from germline at one of its ends, possibly a read error. CDR3 DNA sequence: TGTGCCATCGCAACGGGACTCATCTACGAGCGGTACTTC. It yields the protein CAIATGLIYERYF. The chain combines TRBV10-3 with TRBJ2-7, with a weak D call TRBD2 (6 bases). CDR1 is ENHRY and CDR2 is SYGVKD in the germline V gene. CDR3 length equals 13 residues.

There are a few counts of this clone. This chain links TRBV19 with TRBJ2-2, with 8 bases lining up with TRBD2. Trimming at V came to 5 bases and at J to 2 bases, leaving 4 bases not matched to a gene. Germline CDR1 and CDR2: LNHDA and SQIVND (reference sequence). This CDR3 has 15 amino acids. In DNA, the CDR3 is TGTGCCAGTAGTTCCCGGGGGGGTAACACCGGGGAGCTGTTTTTT. Amino acids: CASSSRGGNTGELFF. The full variable domain, with the rest looked up from reference TRBV19 and TRBJ2-2, is DGGITQSPKYLFRKEGQNVTLSCEQNLNHDAMYWYRQDPGQGLRLIYYSQIVNDFQKGDIAEGYSVSREKKESFPLTVTSAQKNPTAFYLCASSSRGGNTGELFFGEGSRLTVL.

V usage is TRBV18 and J usage is TRBJ2-2; TRBD1 matches at 8 bases. Germline values: CDR1 KGHSH, CDR2 LQKENI. Trimming cost V 2 bases and J 0 bases; bases outside gene matches: 5. The CDR3 totals 17 residues. CDR3 protein: CASSPSGTGANTGELFF. As DNA, the CDR3 is TGTGCCAGCTCACCATCTGGGACAGGAGCGAACACCGGGGAGCTGTTTTTT. The full variable domain, with the rest looked up from reference TRBV18 and TRBJ2-2, is NAGVMQNPRHLVRRRGQEARLRCSPMKGHSHVYWYRQLPEEGLKFMVYLQKENIIDESGMPKERFSAEFPKEGPSILRIQQVVRGDSAAYFCASSPSGTGANTGELFFGEGSRLTVL.

The rearrangement links TRBV2 to TRBJ2-3; 9 bases agree with TRBD2. CDR1 and CDR2 from the germline V gene are SNHLY and FYNNEI. This CDR3 is 12 amino acids long. Unmatched junction bases numbered 4, after V lost 7 bases and J lost 8 bases. CDR3 sequence reads: CASKAGGGTQYF. In DNA form, the CDR3 reads TGTGCCAGCAAGGCGGGGGGGGGTACGCAGTATTTT.

J is TRBJ2-1 and V is TRBV24-1, with D possibly matching TRBD2 (5 bases). This CDR3 has 13 amino acids. Trimming pared 6 bases from V and 3 bases from J, leaving 8 bases between. From germline, CDR1 is KGHDR and CDR2 SFDVKD. For the CDR3, the DNA is TGTGCCACCAGTTCGGGATTCTACAATGAGCAGTTCTTC. This gives the protein CATSSGFYNEQFF.

V usage is TRBV5-4 and J usage is TRBJ2-1, with TRBD1 matching 8 bases. Germline assignment: CDR1 SGHNT and CDR2 YYREEE (reference sequence). The CDR3 sequence is 17 residues long. Trimming at V came to 1 base and at J to 2 bases, leaving 8 bases not matched to a gene. The CDR3, as DNA: TGTGCCAGCAGCTTGAGCGTAGGGACAGGTACCTACAATGAGCAGTTCTTC. Its protein is CASSLSVGTGTYNEQFF. The variable domain in full, completed from reference TRBV5-4 and TRBJ2-1, reads ETGVTQSPTHLIKTRGQQVTLRCSSQSGHNTVSWYQQALGQGPQFIFQYYREEENGRGNFPPRFSGLQFPNYSSELNVNALELDDSALYLCASSLSVGTGTYNEQFFGPGTRLTVL.

The V gene is TRBV3-1 (or the pseudogene TRBV3-2), the J gene TRBJ1-3; D is undetermined. V was trimmed by 2 bases and J by 3 bases, leaving 11 bases between them. CDR1 is LGHDT and CDR2 is YNNKEL in the germline V gene (reference sequence). The CDR3 length is 15 residues. CDR3 bases: TGTGCCAGCAGCCAACGAGGGTCTGATGGAAACACCATATATTTT. Its protein is CASSQRGSDGNTIYF.

This chain links TRBV28 with TRBJ2-3, with TRBD2 identical over 10 bases. V lost 6 bases, J lost 2 bases, and 17 bases stayed unmatched. The CDR3 runs 19 residues. Germline CDR1 reads MDHEN; CDR2 reads SYDVKM. The CDR3 reads CASRPSRLAGLSPTDTQYF. The CDR3 DNA reads as TGTGCCAGCAGGCCCAGCCGACTAGCGGGCCTCTCCCCCACAGATACGCAGTATTTT.

This rearrangement joins TRBV24-1 to TRBJ2-7, with TRBD1 matching 9 bases. This CDR3 contains 14 residues. Per germline, CDR1 KGHDR and CDR2 SFDVKD. V shed 5 bases, J shed 4 bases, and the junction held 5 bases outside the gene matches. CDR3 nucleotides: TGTGCCACCAGTGGAGTGACAGGGGGTTACGAGCAGTACTTC. It encodes CATSGVTGGYEQYF.

V usage is TRBV19 and J usage is TRBJ2-2; D not resolved. V was trimmed by 3 bases and J by 1 base, leaving 6 bases between them. Looked up from germline, CDR1 is LNHDA and CDR2 is SQIVND (reference sequence). The CDR3 is 14 amino acids. In nucleotides, the CDR3 is TGTGCCAGTAGTATCCCAGGGAACACCGGGGAGCTGTTTTTT. Protein product: CASSIPGNTGELFF.

This clone was recorded only once. The rearrangement joins TRBV14 to TRBJ2-7, with 9 positions matching TRBD2. Germline V CDR1 and CDR2: SGHDN, FVKESK. This CDR3 contains 14 residues. The trim removed 2 bases at V and 4 bases at J, leaving 3 bases unmatched. In DNA form, the CDR3 reads TGTGCCAGCAGCCAACAACTAGCGGGTTACGAGCAGTACTTC. It codes for CASSQQLAGYEQYF.

The genes are TRBV4-1 and TRBJ1-1, with D hard to call. Germline V lookup: CDR1 MGHRA, CDR2 YSYEKL. The germline V and J ends were trimmed by 5 bases and 6 bases, with 13 bases remaining between them. This CDR3 contains 13 residues. The CDR3 is CASSGGRGAEAFF. CDR3 sequence (DNA): TGCGCCAGCAGCGGAGGTAGAGGCGCTGAAGCTTTCTTT.

J is TRBJ2-3 and V is TRBV9; 15 nucleotides line up with TRBD2. Trimming removed 3 bases from V and 1 base from J; junction bases left unmatched: 3. Germline V gene data show CDR1 as SGDLS and CDR2 as YYNGEE. This CDR3 contains 17 residues. Here the CDR3 reads CASSGTSGGAGTDTQYF. The CDR3 DNA follows: TGTGCCAGCAGCGGGACTAGCGGGGGGGCTGGCACAGATACGCAGTATTTT.

V is TRBV3-1 (or the pseudogene TRBV3-2) and J is TRBJ1-2, with a weak D call TRBD1 (6 bases). Trimming took off 6 bases at V and 8 bases at J, with 16 bases between the two ends. This CDR3 is built from 13 residues. Germline V gene lookup returns CDR1 LGHDT and CDR2 YNNKEL (reference sequence). The CDR3 protein is CASRGTGKGGYTF. As DNA, the CDR3 is TGTGCCAGCAGGGGCACAGGGAAGGGAGGCTACACCTTC.

The V and J genes are TRBV5-5 and TRBJ2-1; 11 bases fit TRBD2. The CDR3 loop spans 20 amino acids. Germline-derived CDR1 and CDR2 are SGHKS and YYEKEE (reference sequence). Trimming at V came to 4 bases and at J to 0 bases, leaving 15 bases not matched to a gene. The CDR3 is CASSTPPGLAASSSYNEQFF. CDR3 DNA sequence: TGTGCCAGCAGCACACCTCCGGGACTAGCGGCCTCTAGCTCCTACAATGAGCAGTTCTTC.

This CDR3 reads CASSQDLRSIYEQYF. The CDR3 DNA sequence: TGTGCCAGCAGCCAAGATCTTCGGTCGATCTACGAGCAGTACTTC. The rearrangement joins TRBV4-2 to TRBJ2-7; D remains unclear. Germline CDR1 reads LGHNA; CDR2 reads YNFKEQ. The CDR3 has 15 amino acids. Trimming took off 0 bases at V and 3 bases at J, with 12 bases between the two ends.